These 28 T cell receptor beta chains were sequenced from one sample in a study of spatial heterogeneity in lung cancer. Stated time point: sample taken at primary tumor resection. A single record per CDR3 protein comes from TCRdb applying MiXCR to the 5' RACE reads. The sample records 2,000 to 2,500 distinct CDR3 sequences, approximately 8% being singletons. Their antigen targets remain unknown. Overall study results and limits: Tumor mutation count correlated with how many alpha and beta TCRs expanded intratumorally.

The specimen was lung tumor tissue, collected at surgery. These receptors were collected from a female donor with early-stage non-small cell lung cancer.

By share, this clonotype counts as medium-sized. V gene TRBV4-1 combines with J gene TRBJ1-1; TRBD1 aligns across 9 bases. The ends lost 2 bases at V and 4 bases at J; junction bases unmatched: 2. Germline CDR1 and CDR2: MGHRA and YSYEKL. The CDR3 has 14 amino acids. Written as DNA, the CDR3 is TGCGCCAGCAGCCAAAAGACAGGGGGCACTGAAGCTTTCTTT. Translating it yields CASSQKTGGTEAFF.

This clonotype counts as medium-sized. The chain carries TRBV19 and TRBJ1-3; 7 positions agree with TRBD1. V shed 7 bases and J 0 bases; nucleotides not matched to a gene: 3. The CDR3 is 14 residues long. The germline gives CDR1 LNHDA, CDR2 SQIVND (reference sequence). The CDR3 DNA follows: TGTGCCAGTACTGACAGGGTCTCTGGAAACACCATATATTTT. This codes for CASTDRVSGNTIYF.

Sample share makes this clonotype medium-sized (0.01 to 0.1%). The chain uses TRBV12-3 or TRBV12-4 and TRBJ2-5; weak D call: TRBD2 (5 bases). This CDR3 has 14 amino acids. V gave up 5 bases and J gave up 1 base, with 11 bases separating them. The chain's CDR3 is CASSVPGTQETQYF. In DNA form, the CDR3 reads TGTGCCAGCAGTGTACCGGGAACCCAAGAGACCCAGTACTTC.

This clonotype is judged medium-sized. The chain is built from TRBV24-1 and TRBJ2-1; 10 bases line up with TRBD2. Looked up from germline, CDR1 is KGHDR and CDR2 is SFDVKD. The CDR3 is made up of 16 amino acids. V trimming: 2 bases; J trimming: 7 bases; junction bases outside the gene matches: 7. The CDR3 is CATSDSSGSVGNEQFF. The CDR3 region has the DNA TGTGCCACCAGTGATTCTAGCGGGAGCGTTGGGAATGAGCAGTTCTTC.

This clonotype was recorded only once. A much larger clone lies a single base off, so this may be a read error. V is TRBV5-4 and J is TRBJ2-7; a possible D gene is TRBD2 (5 bases). The CDR3 covers 14 residues. CDR1 is SGHNT and CDR2 is YYREEE in the germline V gene (reference sequence). V dropped 4 bases and J dropped 3 bases, with 14 bases sitting between them. The CDR3 nucleotides read TGTGCCAGCAGCCCGCGGACCCGGGACTACGAGCAGTACTTC. Protein: CASSPRTRDYEQYF.

This clonotype is classed as medium-sized. The chain combines TRBV5-1 with TRBJ1-4; D is ambiguous. V lost 4 bases, J lost 0 bases, and 10 bases lay in between. Germline V gives CDR1 SGHRS, CDR2 YFSETQ. This CDR3 spans 15 amino acids. CDR3 in amino acids: CASSRAQPTNEKLFF. In DNA form, the CDR3 reads TGCGCCAGCAGCAGGGCACAACCAACTAATGAAAAACTGTTTTTT.

The chain employs TRBV20-1 and TRBJ2-7; D is ambiguous. Trimming shortened V by 4 bases and J by 0 bases, and 10 bases separated the two germline ends. Germline V CDR1 and CDR2: DFQATT, SNEGSKA (reference sequence). There are 13 residues in the CDR3. CDR3 amino acids: CSAISYSSYEQYF. The CDR3 DNA reads TGCAGTGCTATTAGTTATAGCTCCTACGAGCAGTACTTC.

This clonotype occurred once. This may be a read error, as it is one base from a much larger clone. The rearrangement links TRBV24-1 to TRBJ1-4; D uncertain. Germline-derived CDR1 and CDR2 are KGHDR and SFDVKD. This CDR3 comprises 13 residues. In nucleotides, the CDR3 is TGTGCCACCAGCCACGCAGCTAATGGAAAACTGTTTTTT. It yields the protein CATSHAANGKLFF.

By share, this clonotype ranks as medium-sized (0.01 to 0.1%). The chain employs TRBV29-1 and TRBJ2-1; tentative D call: TRBD1 (6 bases). Germline CDR1 reads SQVTM; CDR2 reads ANQGSEA. CDR3 length: 12 amino acids. With 6 bases removed from V and 8 bases from J, the gap between germline ends came to 14 bases. The CDR3 here is CSVEPQGYEQFF. CDR3 in DNA: TGCAGCGTAGAACCACAGGGTTATGAGCAGTTCTTC.

This clonotype qualifies as medium-sized. The rearrangement uses TRBV6-5 and TRBJ2-2; D call uncertain. The CDR3 consists of 16 residues. V lost 0 bases to trimming and J lost 0 bases, with 8 bases between them. Germline-derived CDR1 and CDR2 are MNHEY and SVGAGI. In nucleotides, the CDR3 is TGTGCCAGCAGTTACTCGCGGAGAACGAACACCGGGGAGCTGTTTTTT. Protein sequence: CASSYSRRTNTGELFF.

This clonotype is categorized as medium-sized (0.01 to 0.1%). This chain uses TRBV7-2 with TRBJ2-1, with 7 bases matching TRBD1. The CDR3 is 15 residues long. V lost 4 bases, J lost 9 bases, and 12 bases stayed unmatched. Germline V gives CDR1 SGHTA, CDR2 FQGNSA. The CDR3 sequence: CASSSSQTGTGEQFF. The CDR3 coding sequence is TGTGCCAGCAGCTCCTCCCAGACAGGGACGGGTGAGCAGTTCTTC.

This clonotype ranks as medium-sized. V usage is TRBV4-2 and J usage is TRBJ1-6; 9 bases are a match to TRBD1. CDR1 is LGHNA, CDR2 YNFKEQ, per germline. Germline trimming cut 8 bases from V and 15 bases from J; bases unmatched to any gene: 8. The CDR3 is 12 residues long. The CDR3 DNA reads TGTGCCAGCGGACAGGGGTGGAATGACCTCCACTTT. It encodes CASGQGWNDLHF.

This clonotype was counted ten times or more. This sequence joins TRBV7-2 and TRBJ2-1; 8 bases are shared with TRBD2. This CDR3 has 16 residues. V was clipped by 5 bases and J by 4 bases; unmatched bases: 10. Germline V gene lookup returns CDR1 SGHTA and CDR2 FQGNSA. The CDR3 DNA is TGTGCCAGCAGCCCAGATGGCGGGAGGTTTTACAATGAGCAGTTCTTC. Translated: CASSPDGGRFYNEQFF.

This clonotype is deemed medium-sized (0.01 to 0.1%). This chain uses TRBV20-1 with TRBJ2-1; D gene ambiguous. Trimming shortened V by 6 bases and J by 4 bases, and 16 bases separated the two germline ends. CDR1 is DFQATT, CDR2 SNEGSKA, per germline (reference sequence). This CDR3 spans 14 amino acids. The DNA of the CDR3 is TGCAGTGCCTCGTTGTGGCGGAGTTACAATGAGCAGTTCTTC. It translates to CSASLWRSYNEQFF.

This clonotype is medium-sized within its sample. In nucleotides, the CDR3 is TGTGCCAGCAGCTTGGGGGCAGGGCGGCCAGATACGCAGTATTTT. This encodes CASSLGAGRPDTQYF. The chain joins TRBV5-5 to TRBJ2-3; a possible D gene is TRBD1 (5 bases). The CDR3 is 15 residues long. Germline loops: CDR1 SGHKS, CDR2 YYEKEE (reference sequence). Trimming pared 0 bases from V and 4 bases from J, leaving 12 bases between.

The table lists this clonotype with many counts. V usage is TRBV19 and J usage is TRBJ1-5, with 7 bases fitting TRBD1. Trimming cost V 7 bases and J 2 bases; bases outside gene matches: 2. The CDR3 runs 13 residues. The germline V gene has CDR1 LNHDA and CDR2 SQIVND (reference sequence). CDR3 nucleotide sequence: TGTGCCAGTATCGGACAGGGCAATCAGCCCCAGCATTTT. This codes for CASIGQGNQPQHF.

Relative to its sample, this clonotype is medium-sized. The V call is TRBV7-8, the J call TRBJ2-1; D gene ambiguous. The CDR3 has 17 amino acids. Germline V lookup: CDR1 SGHVS, CDR2 FQNEAQ. V shed 1 base and J shed 0 bases, with 13 bases lying between them. The CDR3 DNA is TGTGCCAGCAGCTTAGTACGGGTTATATTCTCCTACAATGAGCAGTTCTTC. Its protein product is CASSLVRVIFSYNEQFF.

This clonotype is medium-sized in the sample. The chain employs TRBV5-1 and TRBJ2-7, with 8 positions matching TRBD2. The CDR3 loop spans 15 amino acids. The junction had 10 bases not matched to a gene; V was cut back by 1 base and J by 7 bases. Germline lookup yields CDR1 SGHRS and CDR2 YFSETQ. DNA of the CDR3: TGCGCCAGCAGCTTGAGTTCGGGAGGGCCAAGGGAGCAGTACTTC. Its translation: CASSLSSGGPREQYF.

Sample share makes this clonotype medium-sized. V is TRBV5-1 and J is TRBJ2-5, with a possible D match to TRBD2 (6 bases). V was shortened by 5 bases and J by 2 bases, with 16 bases between the two germline ends. Germline CDR1 reads SGHRS; CDR2 reads YFSETQ. This CDR3 comprises 15 residues. The DNA of the CDR3 is TGCGCCAGCAGTGCGGGGCAGCCAAAACAAGAGACCCAGTACTTC. The encoded protein is CASSAGQPKQETQYF.

This clonotype showed up just once. The chain recombines TRBV19 with TRBJ1-3; D is uncertain. The CDR3 is 11 amino acids. The germline V and J ends were trimmed by 9 bases and 5 bases, with 8 bases remaining between them. Germline V gives CDR1 LNHDA, CDR2 SQIVND (reference sequence). CDR3 region: CASDRRNTIYF. As DNA, the CDR3 is TGTGCCAGCGACCGTCGAAACACCATATATTTT. The full variable domain, its missing parts supplied by reference TRBV19 and TRBJ1-3, is DGGITQSPKYLFRKEGQNVTLSCEQNLNHDAMYWYRQDPGQGLRLIYYSQIVNDFQKGDIAEGYSVSREKKESFPLTVTSAQKNPTAFYLCASDRRNTIYFGEGSWLTVV.

In this sample, this clonotype turned up many times. The V and J genes are TRBV10-3 and TRBJ1-5; the match to TRBD1 covers 8 bases. CDR1 is ENHRY and CDR2 is SYGVKD in the germline V gene. Germline trimming cut 3 bases from V and 8 bases from J; bases unmatched to any gene: 6. This CDR3 has 14 residues. Here the CDR3 DNA reads TGTGCCATCAGTGAAAGGACAGGGAATGAGCCCCAGCATTTT. Translating it yields CAISERTGNEPQHF.

This clonotype is categorized as large. The chain combines TRBV5-1 with TRBJ2-7; 8 bases match TRBD1. The length of the CDR3 is 14 residues. Germline V lookup: CDR1 SGHRS, CDR2 YFSETQ. The junction had 3 bases not matched to a gene; V was cut back by 0 bases and J by 4 bases. CDR3: CASSLDGQGYEQYF. The CDR3 region has the DNA TGCGCCAGCAGCTTGGATGGACAGGGTTACGAGCAGTACTTC.

In this sample, this clonotype is medium-sized. V is TRBV7-8 and J is TRBJ2-7; weak D call: TRBD2 (6 bases). The germline V gene has CDR1 SGHVS and CDR2 FQNEAQ. Trimming removed 4 bases at V and 7 bases at J, with 17 bases between. The CDR3 sequence is 14 residues long. Here the CDR3 DNA reads TGTGCCAGCAGCTCCGGGAGCAGGTTAATGGAGCAGTACGTC. It translates to CASSSGSRLMEQYV.

The genes are TRBV6-1 and TRBJ2-7, with TRBD1 as a possible D gene (6 bases). V lost 10 bases and J lost 6, with 16 bases in between. Germline CDR1 reads MNHNS; CDR2 reads SASEGT. CDR3 length: 12 residues. This CDR3 is CATQTPGVEQYV. As DNA, the CDR3 is TGTGCCACACAGACCCCAGGGGTCGAGCAGTACGTC.

This clonotype is medium-sized in the sample. Germline and junction disagree at one end, which may indicate a read error. This chain joins TRBV7-7 and TRBJ2-2, with TRBD2 identical over 11 bases. The CDR3 loop spans 15 amino acids. CDR1 is SSHAT, CDR2 FNYEAQ, per germline (reference sequence). The CDR3 region is CASSRGLADTGELFF. The CDR3 bases are TGTGCTAGCAGTCGGGGACTAGCGGACACCGGGGAGCTGTTTTTT.

The chain combines TRBV9 with TRBJ2-7, with no clear D. The V end lost 0 bases, the J end lost 3 bases, and 13 bases lay between the germline ends. The CDR3 spans 15 residues. Germline V gene sequence: CDR1 SGDLS, CDR2 YYNGEE. This CDR3 reads CASSVGLPLSYEQYF. Here the CDR3 DNA reads TGTGCCAGCAGCGTAGGTCTACCACTAAGCTACGAGCAGTACTTC.

This clonotype is medium-sized within its sample. The genes are TRBV7-9 and TRBJ1-2; no clear D. The germline CDR1 and CDR2 sequences are SEHNR and FQNEAQ (reference sequence). V was clipped by 3 bases and J by 7 bases, with 6 bases between them. The CDR3 length is 11 residues. Here the CDR3 reads CASSFVTGYTF. The DNA for the CDR3 is TGTGCCAGCAGCTTCGTGACTGGCTACACCTTC. Using reference TRBV7-9 and TRBJ1-2 for the parts outside the CDR3, the full variable domain is DTGVSQNPRHKITKRGQNVTFRCDPISEHNRLYWYRQTLGQGPEFLTYFQNEAQLEKSRLLSDRFSAERPKGSFSTLEIQRTEQGDSAMYLCASSFVTGYTFGSGTRLTVV.

Judged by abundance, this clonotype is medium-sized. This rearrangement joins TRBV28 to TRBJ2-7; 8 bases are a match to TRBD1. Germline V lookup: CDR1 MDHEN, CDR2 SYDVKM. The CDR3 runs 15 residues. V was pared by 5 bases and J by 1 base, with 7 bases of the junction left unmatched. The CDR3 DNA follows: TGTGCCAGCAGTCCCCGCAGGGGGCTGTCCTACGAGCAGTACTTC. The encoded protein is CASSPRRGLSYEQYF.